The 13 T cell receptor beta chains listed next were all sequenced from one sample in a study of cytomegalovirus exposure and HLA in healthy donors. Profiling relied on immunoSEQ multiplex PCR, and the TCRdb table lists in-frame clones only, not all of them. The sample comprises under 350,000 clones, around 86% of which are singletons, and around 1% rests with the top ten. The sample was PBMCs. The receptors derive from a young woman in good health and CMV-seronegative.

This clone was counted only a few times. V usage is TRBV30 and J usage is TRBJ1-4, with D maybe TRBD1 (6 bases). Germline V gene lookup returns CDR1 GTSNPN and CDR2 SVGIG (reference sequence). The CDR3 totals 14 residues. The V gene lost 0 bases and the J gene lost 7 bases, with 12 bases spanning the gap. Written as DNA, the CDR3 is TGTGCCTGGAGTGTCGGGGGGGCGAGTGAAAAACTGTTTTTT. As protein: CAWSVGGASEKLFF.

This clone has only one observation. The same CDR3 can be traced to other DNA sequences in this sample. This chain links TRBV18 with TRBJ2-7, with D perhaps matching TRBD1 (5 bases). In germline, CDR1 is KGHSH, CDR2 LQKENI. V was pared by 3 bases and J by 5 bases, with 11 bases between. The CDR3 extends over 13 amino acids. CDR3 DNA sequence: TGTGCCAGCTCACCTGAGACAGACCACGAGCAGTACTTC. Protein product: CASSPETDHEQYF.

This clone was found many times. The V and J genes are TRBV23-1 and TRBJ2-1; perhaps TRBD2 as D (5 bases). TRBV23-1 is noted as an ORF with a role that remains uncertain. The CDR3 runs to 14 residues. Trimming cost V 9 bases and J 8 bases, with 20 bases left between them. CDR3 protein: CARLRTVECDEQFF. CDR3 sequence (DNA): TGCGCCAGGCTGAGGACTGTAGAATGCGATGAGCAGTTCTTC.

The table lists this clone with a count of one. The chain combines TRBV2 with TRBJ2-2; 11 nucleotides agree with TRBD2. Trimming removed 8 bases from V and 0 bases from J; junction bases left unmatched: 11. Germline CDR1 reads SNHLY; CDR2 reads FYNNEI. The CDR3 runs 18 residues. In nucleotides, the CDR3 is TGTGCCAGCGGTCGATCACTAGCGGGGGCCTCGAACACCGGGGAGCTGTTTTTT. This codes for CASGRSLAGASNTGELFF.

This rearrangement joins TRBV18 to TRBJ2-1; D is uncertain. The V and J ends lost 1 base and 8 bases respectively, with 6 bases between them. The length of the CDR3 is 12 residues. The germline V gene has CDR1 KGHSH and CDR2 LQKENI. CDR3: CASSPREDEQFF. The CDR3 DNA sequence: TGTGCCAGCTCACCACGTGAGGATGAGCAGTTCTTC.

This chain uses TRBV9 with TRBJ2-1; D may be TRBD1 (5 bases). This CDR3 has 14 amino acids. Trimming took 0 bases from V and 5 from J, leaving 9 bases between them. The germline CDR1 and CDR2 sequences are SGDLS and YYNGEE. For the CDR3, the DNA is TGTGCCAGCAGCGTAGGACAGTTACACAATGAGCAGTTCTTC. Its translation is CASSVGQLHNEQFF.

This chain connects TRBV10-3 to TRBJ1-1, with D possibly TRBD1 on 6 matching bases. Trimming left V 2 bases short and J 5 bases short, with 15 bases between. CDR3 length: 15 amino acids. Per germline, CDR1 ENHRY and CDR2 SYGVKD. In nucleotides, the CDR3 is TGTGCCATCAGTGAGGATACAGGGAGAGGGACTGAAGCTTTCTTT. Translation: CAISEDTGRGTEAFF.

The chain recombines TRBV7-2 with TRBJ1-2; 10 positions match TRBD1. V lost 1 base and J lost 6; bases outside the gene matches: 2. The V gene's germline CDR1 is SGHTA and CDR2 FQGNSA. The CDR3 runs to 14 residues. Here the CDR3 reads CASSLGTGGHGYTF. CDR3 nucleotide sequence: TGTGCCAGCAGCTTAGGGACAGGGGGGCATGGCTACACCTTC.

The rearrangement uses TRBV28 and TRBJ1-5, with TRBD1 matching over 8 bases. CDR1 and CDR2 from the germline V gene are MDHEN and SYDVKM. This CDR3 spans 15 amino acids. With V trimmed by 4 bases and J by 4 bases, 6 bases remained unmatched. The CDR3 is CASSSRDRTNQPQHF. The CDR3 nucleotides read TGTGCCAGCAGTTCCCGGGACAGGACTAATCAGCCCCAGCATTTT.

This clone was counted a few times. Other DNA sequences in the sample encode the same CDR3. The gene calls are TRBV27 and TRBJ2-2; D ambiguous. V was pared by 5 bases and J by 1 base, with 2 bases between. The CDR3 has 12 amino acids. Germline V gene lookup returns CDR1 MNHEY and CDR2 SMNVEV (reference sequence). CDR3 in DNA: TGTGCCAGCAGTCAGAACACCGGGGAGCTGTTTTTT. Amino acids: CASSQNTGELFF.

This clone showed up just a few times. This chain links TRBV28 with TRBJ1-5; TRBD1 might be the D (5 bases). The CDR3 extends over 16 amino acids. Trimming took off 3 bases at V and 3 bases at J, with 15 bases between the two ends. Per the germline V gene, CDR1 is MDHEN and CDR2 is SYDVKM. CDR3 sequence reads: CASSFLAGWDNQPQHF. CDR3 DNA sequence: TGTGCCAGCAGTTTTCTTGCAGGGTGGGACAATCAGCCCCAGCATTTT.

The CDR3 loop is CASTGYHRWSNEKLFF. In DNA form, the CDR3 reads TGTGCCAGTACAGGGTACCATAGGTGGTCTAATGAAAAACTGTTTTTT. The J gene is TRBJ1-4, the V gene TRBV7-9; D might be TRBD1 (6 bases). Trimming took off 9 bases at V and 3 bases at J, with 20 bases between the two ends. Germline V lookup: CDR1 SEHNR, CDR2 FQNEAQ (reference sequence). The CDR3 is 16 amino acids.

The chain uses TRBV4-2 and TRBJ2-3; 10 bases agree with TRBD2. Trimming at V came to 0 bases and at J to 0 bases, leaving 3 bases not matched to a gene. The CDR3 contains 17 residues. Germline V gene lookup returns CDR1 LGHNA and CDR2 YNFKEQ. Here the CDR3 DNA reads TGTGCCAGCAGCCAAGAGGGACTAGCGCTTAGCACAGATACGCAGTATTTT. Its protein is CASSQEGLALSTDTQYF.